This passage covers 12 T cell receptor beta chains from one sample sequenced in a study of T cell responses to AZD1222 COVID-19 vaccine. Method: immunoSEQ multiplex PCR; TCRdb's copy keeps in-frame clones and lacks some. Among under 300,000 clones listed, approximately 93% were seen once. Sequencing was performed on peripheral blood, taken on day 0 of AZD1222 vaccination. The receptors here all came from an adult in good health.

The chain carries TRBV28 and TRBJ2-6, with 10 bases identical to TRBD1. Germline V gives CDR1 MDHEN, CDR2 SYDVKM. This CDR3 has 18 residues. V was pared by 8 bases and J by 1 base, with 11 bases of the junction left unmatched. The CDR3 bases are TGTGCCAGCTTAGGTTGGGGACAGGGGCGTTCTGGGGCCAACGTCCTGACTTTC. This gives the protein CASLGWGQGRSGANVLTF.

The rearrangement joins TRBV11-2 to TRBJ1-1, with D possibly being TRBD1 (6 bases). From germline, CDR1 is SGHAT and CDR2 FQNNGV. This CDR3 has 15 amino acids. V was shortened by 0 bases and J by 6 bases, with 14 bases between the two germline ends. The CDR3 DNA follows: TGTGCCAGCAGCTTAGACCCAGGGGATCGCGCTGAAGCTTTCTTT. It yields the protein CASSLDPGDRAEAFF.

This sequence joins TRBV5-6 and TRBJ1-5; D unclear. CDR1 SGHDT and CDR2 YYEEEE come from the germline V gene. This CDR3 comprises 14 residues. V gave up 2 bases and J gave up 4 bases, with 10 bases separating them. The CDR3 here is CASSFGRINQPQHF. The CDR3 bases are TGTGCCAGCAGCTTTGGGAGGATAAATCAGCCCCAGCATTTT.

The V and J genes are TRBV3-1 (or the pseudogene TRBV3-2) and TRBJ2-1; no clear D gene. The V end was cut by 4 bases, the J end by 8 bases, with 9 bases between. CDR3 size: 12 residues. Germline V gene lookup returns CDR1 LGHDT and CDR2 YNNKEL (reference sequence). CDR3 sequence: CASSLLKHEQFF. The CDR3, as DNA: TGTGCCAGCAGCCTGTTAAAACATGAGCAGTTCTTC.

The rearrangement links TRBV27 to TRBJ1-1; D may be TRBD1 (5 bases). V was cut by 5 bases and J by 5 bases, with 18 bases left in between. CDR1 and CDR2 from the germline V gene are MNHEY and SMNVEV (reference sequence). The CDR3 has 15 amino acids. The CDR3 sequence: CASSPSIGARTEAFF. The CDR3 DNA sequence: TGTGCCAGCAGTCCCTCAATCGGGGCGCGTACTGAAGCTTTCTTT.

The V call is TRBV6-5, the J call TRBJ2-1, with 9 bases matching TRBD2. J was trimmed by 6 bases and V by 6 bases; bases with no gene match: 9. The germline V gene encodes CDR1 MNHEY and CDR2 SVGAGI. There are 15 residues in the CDR3. The CDR3 is CASSPRGGAVNEQFF. In nucleotides, the CDR3 is TGTGCCAGCAGCCCACGCGGGGGGGCCGTCAATGAGCAGTTCTTC.

This clone showed up just once. V gene TRBV7-8 combines with J gene TRBJ1-6; D remains ambiguous. The CDR3 contains 14 residues. V was clipped by 1 base and J by 6 bases, with 7 bases between them. Per germline, CDR1 SGHVS and CDR2 FQNEAQ. CDR3 sequence reads: CASSLGQVNSPLHF. The CDR3 DNA sequence: TGTGCCAGCAGCTTAGGTCAGGTTAATTCACCCCTCCACTTT.

This chain joins TRBV18 and TRBJ2-3; the match to TRBD2 covers 8 bases. The trim removed 2 bases at V and 4 bases at J, leaving 5 bases unmatched. Germline values: CDR1 KGHSH, CDR2 LQKENI. The CDR3 extends over 15 amino acids. The CDR3 nucleotides read TGTGCCAGCTCACCAAACGGGAGGGCCCCAGATACGCAGTATTTT. It codes for CASSPNGRAPDTQYF.

This chain connects TRBV27 to TRBJ1-2, with D unclear. Per the germline V gene, CDR1 is MNHEY and CDR2 is SMNVEV (reference sequence). V lost 0 bases to trimming and J lost 5 bases, with 13 bases between them. The CDR3 extends over 15 amino acids. CDR3 region: CASSLSAVVVYGYTF. The CDR3 nucleotides read TGTGCCAGCAGTTTATCGGCAGTGGTGGTTTATGGCTACACCTTC.

The V call is TRBV5-1, the J call TRBJ2-1; D is possibly TRBD1 or TRBD2 (5 bases each). Germline V gene lookup returns CDR1 SGHRS and CDR2 YFSETQ. V was shortened by 9 bases and J by 0 bases, with 13 bases between the two germline ends. The CDR3 spans 14 residues. Here the CDR3 DNA reads TGCGCCACCCAGCCGGGGACCTCCTACAATGAGCAGTTCTTC. Protein product: CATQPGTSYNEQFF. Looking up the rest from reference TRBV5-1 and TRBJ2-1 gives the full variable domain: KAGVTQTPRYLIKTRGQQVTLSCSPISGHRSVSWYQQTPGQGLQFLFEYFSETQRNKGNFPGRFSGRQFSNSRSEMNVSTLELGDSALYLCATQPGTSYNEQFFGPGTRLTVL.

The count of this clone is one. The chain recombines TRBV5-1 with TRBJ1-1; D is perhaps TRBD1 (5 bases). Trimming stripped 4 bases from V and 1 base from J, with 11 bases between. The CDR3 is made up of 14 amino acids. Germline V gives CDR1 SGHRS, CDR2 YFSETQ. The CDR3 loop reads CASSGRTPNTEAFF. In nucleotides, the CDR3 is TGCGCCAGCAGCGGACGGACACCGAACACTGAAGCTTTCTTT.

The chain uses TRBV3-1 (or the pseudogene TRBV3-2) and TRBJ1-2, with no clear D. This CDR3 region has 15 residues. CDR1 and CDR2 from the germline V gene are LGHDT and YNNKEL (reference sequence). The V and J ends lost 0 bases and 2 bases respectively, with 10 bases between them. The CDR3 nucleotides read TGTGCCAGCAGCCAAGATATGATAAGGAACTATGGCTACACCTTC. Encoded protein: CASSQDMIRNYGYTF.